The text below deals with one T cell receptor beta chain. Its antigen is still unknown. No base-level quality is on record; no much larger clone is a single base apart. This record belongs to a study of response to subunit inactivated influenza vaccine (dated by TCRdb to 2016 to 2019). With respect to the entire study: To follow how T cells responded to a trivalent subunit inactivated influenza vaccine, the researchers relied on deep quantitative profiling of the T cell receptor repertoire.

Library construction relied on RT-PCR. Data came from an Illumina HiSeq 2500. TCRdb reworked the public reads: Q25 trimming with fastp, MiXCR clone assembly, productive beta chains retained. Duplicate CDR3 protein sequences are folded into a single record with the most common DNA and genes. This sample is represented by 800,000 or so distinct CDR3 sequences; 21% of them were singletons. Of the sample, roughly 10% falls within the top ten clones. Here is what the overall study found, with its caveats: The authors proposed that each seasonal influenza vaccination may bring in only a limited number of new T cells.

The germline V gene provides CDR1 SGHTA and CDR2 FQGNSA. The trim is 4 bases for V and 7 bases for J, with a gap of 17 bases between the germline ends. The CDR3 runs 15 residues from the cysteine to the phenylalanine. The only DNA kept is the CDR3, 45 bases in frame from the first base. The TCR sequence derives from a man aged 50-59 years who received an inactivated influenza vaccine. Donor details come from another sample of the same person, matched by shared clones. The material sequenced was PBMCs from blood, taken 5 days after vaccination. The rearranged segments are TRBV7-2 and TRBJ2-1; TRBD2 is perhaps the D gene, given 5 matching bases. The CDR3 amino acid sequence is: CASSSTSFPLNEQFF. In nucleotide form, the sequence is TGTGCCAGCAGCTCTACTAGTTTCCCCCTTAATGAGCAGTTCTTC.